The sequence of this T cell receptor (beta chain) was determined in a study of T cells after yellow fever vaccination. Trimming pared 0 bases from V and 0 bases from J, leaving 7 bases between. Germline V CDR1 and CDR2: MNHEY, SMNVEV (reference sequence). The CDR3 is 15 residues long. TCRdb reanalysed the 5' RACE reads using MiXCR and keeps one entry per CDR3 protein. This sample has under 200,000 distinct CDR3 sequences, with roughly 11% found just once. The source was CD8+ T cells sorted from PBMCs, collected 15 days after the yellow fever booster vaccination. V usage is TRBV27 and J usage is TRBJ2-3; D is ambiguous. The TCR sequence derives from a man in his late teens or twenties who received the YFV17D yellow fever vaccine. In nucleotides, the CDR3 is TGTGCCAGCAGTTTATCCCTAACTAGCACAGATACGCAGTATTTT. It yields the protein CASSLSLTSTDTQYF.